This TCR beta chain comes out of a study of a mutant IDH1 vaccine in newly diagnosed glioma. Background on the study: The therapy given earlier, which was standard therapy, consisted of radiotherapy, temozolomide, or both, and most of the patients received both.

The table came from immunoSEQ multiplex PCR; TCRdb's copy has only in-frame clones and leaves some out. The sample includes about 64,000 clones, 65% to 75% of them seen just once. Turning to this clone: Its antigen is not identified. This sequence may be a read error, since a much larger clone differs from it by one base.

This sample's time point: week 35, safety follow-up. What each vaccine dose contained was 300 ug of mutant IDH1 20-mer peptide, accompanied by topical imiquimod. Vaccinations, eight in total, occurred in weeks 1, 3, 5, 7, 11, 15, 19, 23. Donors had new WHO grade 3 or 4 IDH1-mutant, ATRX-lost astrocytomas. The germline gives CDR1 SGHAT, CDR2 FQNNGV. The CDR3 sequence is 13 residues long. V was clipped by 5 bases and J by 4 bases, with 9 bases between them. The material sequenced was PBMCs, taken from a glioma patient whose treatment included an IDH1 peptide vaccine. The sequence was collected from a man between 45 and 60 years old with glioma. The V gene is TRBV11-2, the J gene TRBJ1-5; D ambiguous. The CDR3 nucleotides read TGTGCCAGCAGCCCGGACGGAAATCAGCCCCAGCATTTT. This sequence encodes CASSPDGNQPQHF.